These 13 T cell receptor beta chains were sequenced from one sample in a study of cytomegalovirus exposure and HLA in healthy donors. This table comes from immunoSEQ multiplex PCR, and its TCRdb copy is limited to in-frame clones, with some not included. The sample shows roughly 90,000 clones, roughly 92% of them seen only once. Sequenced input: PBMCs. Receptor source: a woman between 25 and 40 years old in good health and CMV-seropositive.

CDR3 sequence: CASSLEGVRGYTF. As DNA, the CDR3 is TGCGCCAGCAGCTTGGAGGGGGTCAGAGGCTACACCTTC. This chain joins TRBV5-1 and TRBJ1-2; D might be TRBD1 (6 bases). The germline V and J ends were trimmed by 0 bases and 8 bases, with 11 bases remaining between them. This CDR3 region has 13 residues. In germline, CDR1 is SGHRS, CDR2 YFSETQ.

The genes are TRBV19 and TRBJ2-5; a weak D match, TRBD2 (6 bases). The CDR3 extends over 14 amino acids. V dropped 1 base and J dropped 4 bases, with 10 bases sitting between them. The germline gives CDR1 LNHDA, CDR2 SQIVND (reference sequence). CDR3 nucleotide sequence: TGTGCCAGTAGTATAGTGGGCGGGGCAGAGACCCAGTACTTC. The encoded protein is CASSIVGGAETQYF. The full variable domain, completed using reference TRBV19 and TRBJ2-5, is DGGITQSPKYLFRKEGQNVTLSCEQNLNHDAMYWYRQDPGQGLRLIYYSQIVNDFQKGDIAEGYSVSREKKESFPLTVTSAQKNPTAFYLCASSIVGGAETQYFGPGTRLLVL.

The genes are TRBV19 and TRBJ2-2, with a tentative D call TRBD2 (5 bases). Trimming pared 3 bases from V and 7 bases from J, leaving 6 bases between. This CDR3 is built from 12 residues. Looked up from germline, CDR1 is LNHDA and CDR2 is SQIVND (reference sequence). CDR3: CASSIEGGELFF. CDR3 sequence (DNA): TGTGCCAGTAGTATTGAGGGCGGGGAGCTGTTTTTT. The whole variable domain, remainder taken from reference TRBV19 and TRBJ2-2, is DGGITQSPKYLFRKEGQNVTLSCEQNLNHDAMYWYRQDPGQGLRLIYYSQIVNDFQKGDIAEGYSVSREKKESFPLTVTSAQKNPTAFYLCASSIEGGELFFGEGSRLTVL.

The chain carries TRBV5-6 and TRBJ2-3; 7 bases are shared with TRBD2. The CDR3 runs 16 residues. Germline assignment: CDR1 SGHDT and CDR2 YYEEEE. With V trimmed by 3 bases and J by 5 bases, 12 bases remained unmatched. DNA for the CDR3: TGTGCCAGCAGCTCCCTAGCGGAGTGGGAGGGAGATACGCAGTATTTT. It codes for CASSSLAEWEGDTQYF.

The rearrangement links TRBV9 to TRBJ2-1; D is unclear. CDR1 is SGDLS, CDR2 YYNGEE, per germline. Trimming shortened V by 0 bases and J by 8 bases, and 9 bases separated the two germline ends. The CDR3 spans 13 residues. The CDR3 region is CASSVEVEDEQFF. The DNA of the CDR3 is TGTGCCAGCAGCGTAGAGGTAGAGGATGAGCAGTTCTTC.

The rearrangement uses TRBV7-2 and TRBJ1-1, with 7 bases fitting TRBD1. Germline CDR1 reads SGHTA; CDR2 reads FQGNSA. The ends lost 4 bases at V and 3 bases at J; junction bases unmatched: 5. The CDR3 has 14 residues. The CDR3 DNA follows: TGTGCCAGCAGCTCTCGACAGGGACACACTGAAGCTTTCTTT. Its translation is CASSSRQGHTEAFF.

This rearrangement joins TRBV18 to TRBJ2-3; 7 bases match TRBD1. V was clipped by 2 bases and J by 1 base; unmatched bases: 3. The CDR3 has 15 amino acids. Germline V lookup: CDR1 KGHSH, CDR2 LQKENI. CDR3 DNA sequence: TGTGCCAGCTCACCAACAGGGGCCCGCACAGATACGCAGTATTTT. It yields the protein CASSPTGARTDTQYF.

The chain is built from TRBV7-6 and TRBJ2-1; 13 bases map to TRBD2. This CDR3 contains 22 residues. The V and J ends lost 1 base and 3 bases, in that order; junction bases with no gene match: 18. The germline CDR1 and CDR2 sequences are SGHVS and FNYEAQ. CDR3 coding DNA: TGTGCCAGCAGCTTAGTCGGGTCGACTAGCGGGAGGCCAACGGATGTCTACAATGAGCAGTTCTTC. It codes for CASSLVGSTSGRPTDVYNEQFF. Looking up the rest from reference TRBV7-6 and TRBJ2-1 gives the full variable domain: GAGVSQSPRYKVTKRGQDVALRCDPISGHVSLYWYRQALGQGPEFLTYFNYEAQQDKSGLPNDRFSAERPEGSISTLTIQRTEQRDSAMYRCASSLVGSTSGRPTDVYNEQFFGPGTRLTVL.

CDR3 DNA sequence: TGCGCCAGCAACCCTAGCCTGGTTTACGAGCAGTACTTC. It specifies CASNPSLVYEQYF. The rearrangement joins TRBV10-2 to TRBJ2-7; D might be TRBD2 (5 bases). CDR3 size: 13 residues. Trimming left V 7 bases short and J 4 bases short, with 14 bases between. Germline CDR1 reads WSHSY; CDR2 reads SAAADI.

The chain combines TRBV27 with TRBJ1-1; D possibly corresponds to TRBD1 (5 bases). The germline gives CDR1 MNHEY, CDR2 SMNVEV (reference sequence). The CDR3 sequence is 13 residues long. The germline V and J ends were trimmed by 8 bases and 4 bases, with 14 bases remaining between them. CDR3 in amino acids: CASRDQRGTEAFF. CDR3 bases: TGTGCCAGCCGCGATCAAAGGGGCACTGAAGCTTTCTTT.

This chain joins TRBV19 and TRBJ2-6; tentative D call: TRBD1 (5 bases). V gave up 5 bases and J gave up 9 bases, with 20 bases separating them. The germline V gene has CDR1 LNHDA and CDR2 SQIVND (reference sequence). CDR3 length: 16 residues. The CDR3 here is CASSPGPAGWFNVLTF. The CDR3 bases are TGTGCCAGTAGTCCTGGCCCCGCAGGGTGGTTCAACGTCCTGACTTTC.

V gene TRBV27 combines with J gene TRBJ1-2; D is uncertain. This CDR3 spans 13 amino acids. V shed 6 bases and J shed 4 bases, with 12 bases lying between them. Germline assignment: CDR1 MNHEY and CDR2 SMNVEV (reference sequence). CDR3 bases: TGTGCCAGCAGACAACGCGAGGCCTATGGCTACACCTTC. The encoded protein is CASRQREAYGYTF.

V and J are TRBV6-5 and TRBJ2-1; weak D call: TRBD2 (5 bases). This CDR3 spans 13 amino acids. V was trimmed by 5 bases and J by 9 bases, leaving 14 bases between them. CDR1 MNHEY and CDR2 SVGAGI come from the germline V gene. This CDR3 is CASSVSSMGEQFF. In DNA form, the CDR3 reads TGTGCCAGCAGTGTGTCTAGCATGGGTGAGCAGTTCTTC.